Listed here is a single T cell receptor beta chain. The table came from immunoSEQ multiplex PCR; TCRdb's copy has only in-frame clones and leaves some out. The sample has tens of thousands of clones, around 91% seen once. The sample is drawn from a study of technical replicates of blood from a few donors. Germline V gives CDR1 MDHEN, CDR2 SYDVKM. Trimming took 2 bases from V and 0 from J, leaving 7 bases between them. The CDR3 covers 14 residues. The chain couples TRBV28 to TRBJ1-1; D not certain. The specimen sequenced was PBMCs. The TCR was taken from a human donor in good health. Some clones in this sample may be carry-over from other donors' samples. The CDR3 is CASSLEQLNTEAFF. For the CDR3, the DNA is TGTGCCAGCAGTTTAGAACAGCTGAACACTGAAGCTTTCTTT.